These T cell receptor beta chains were read from a single sample in a study of cytomegalovirus exposure and HLA in healthy donors. Sequencing used immunoSEQ multiplex PCR; TCRdb keeps in-frame clones, though not all of them. The sample has 210,000 or so clones, about 85% seen once. The sequenced sample was PBMCs. Every receptor here comes from a girl aged 2-10 years in good health and CMV-seronegative. Both conserved end residues are part of each CDR3. D genes are given only for firm matches. Clone size is stated in some rows and not others, as once, few, many or a class when expanded.

CDR3 protein: CASSLSGGPYEQYF
CDR3 DNA: TGTGCCAGCAGTTTATCGGGGGGACCCTACGAGCAGTACTTC
V gene: TRBV27
clone size: -
J gene: TRBJ2-7
D gene: -

CDR3 protein: CASSRRVGRWNEQFF
CDR3 DNA: TGTGCCAGCAGCCGACGAGTGGGCCGATGGAATGAGCAGTTCTTC
V gene: TRBV27
clone size: -
J gene: TRBJ2-1
D gene: -

CDR3 protein: CASSPGLAVYEQYF
CDR3 DNA: TGTGCCAGCAGCCCGGGACTAGCGGTGTACGAGCAGTACTTC
V gene: TRBV25-1
clone size: -
J gene: TRBJ2-7
D gene: TRBD2

CDR3 protein: CASSHRDSGLSYEQYF
CDR3 DNA: TGTGCCAGCAGCCACCGTGATAGCGGACTGTCCTACGAGCAGTACTTC
V gene: TRBV7-8
clone size: -
J gene: TRBJ2-7
D gene: -

CDR3 protein: CASSLEGGGASYEQYF
CDR3 DNA: TGTGCCAGCAGCTTAGAAGGCGGGGGTGCCTCCTACGAGCAGTACTTC
V gene: TRBV7-3
clone size: -
J gene: TRBJ2-7
D gene: TRBD2

CDR3 protein: CASRRGRGNQPQHF
CDR3 DNA: TGCGCCAGCCGGAGGGGCCGGGGCAATCAGCCCCAGCATTTT
V gene: TRBV10-2
clone size: -
J gene: TRBJ1-5
D gene: -

CDR3 protein: CASSHRPKWTSGSGTDTQYF
CDR3 DNA: TGCGCCAGCAGCCATCGGCCCAAATGGACTAGCGGGAGTGGGACAGATACGCAGTATTTT
V gene: TRBV4-1
clone size: -
J gene: TRBJ2-3
D gene: TRBD2

CDR3 protein: CASSLGRGLDTQYF
CDR3 DNA: TGCGCCAGCAGCTTGGGCAGGGGGCTCGATACGCAGTATTTT
V gene: TRBV5-1
clone size: -
J gene: TRBJ2-3
D gene: TRBD1

CDR3 protein: CATRGNWTEAFF
CDR3 DNA: TGTGCCACCAGGGGAAATTGGACTGAAGCTTTCTTT
V gene: TRBV19
clone size: -
J gene: TRBJ1-1
D gene: -

CDR3 protein: CASSQFNEKLFF
CDR3 DNA: TGCGCCAGCAGCCAATTTAATGAAAAACTGTTTTTT
V gene: TRBV5-1
clone size: once
J gene: TRBJ1-4
D gene: -

CDR3 protein: CASSLNRVYEQYF
CDR3 DNA: TGCGCCAGCAGCCTCAACAGGGTATACGAGCAGTACTTC
V gene: TRBV5-1
clone size: -
J gene: TRBJ2-7
D gene: -

CDR3 protein: CAWSVQGNTEAFF
CDR3 DNA: TGTGCCTGGAGTGTCCAGGGGAATACTGAAGCTTTCTTT
V gene: TRBV30
clone size: once
J gene: TRBJ1-1
D gene: -

CDR3 protein: CAWRGTGLYEQYF
CDR3 DNA: TGTGCCTGGAGGGGGACAGGGCTCTACGAGCAGTACTTC
V gene: TRBV30
clone size: -
J gene: TRBJ2-7
D gene: TRBD1

CDR3 protein: CASSRQGGDEQFF
CDR3 DNA: TGTGCCAGCAGCCGACAGGGGGGCGATGAGCAGTTCTTC
V gene: TRBV11-2
clone size: once
J gene: TRBJ2-1
D gene: TRBD1

CDR3 protein: CASSVADYGNTIYF
CDR3 DNA: TGTGCCAGCAGCGTAGCGGACTACGGAAACACCATATATTTT
V gene: TRBV9
clone size: -
J gene: TRBJ1-3
D gene: -

CDR3 protein: CASSLIGQGFRFDGYTF
CDR3 DNA: TGCGCCAGCAGCTTGATTGGACAGGGGTTTCGATTCGATGGCTACACCTTC
V gene: TRBV5-1
clone size: once
J gene: TRBJ1-2
D gene: TRBD1

CDR3 protein: CAWSAGQGGTQYF
CDR3 DNA: TGTGCCTGGAGTGCTGGACAGGGCGGGACCCAGTACTTC
V gene: TRBV30
clone size: -
J gene: TRBJ2-5
D gene: TRBD1

CDR3 protein: CASSYGAGGVEQYF
CDR3 DNA: TGTGCCAGCAGTTACGGTGCGGGGGGGGTCGAGCAGTACTTC
V gene: TRBV6-5
clone size: -
J gene: TRBJ2-7
D gene: TRBD2

CDR3 protein: CSVVSGVHNEQFF
CDR3 DNA: TGCAGCGTTGTTTCAGGGGTCCACAATGAGCAGTTCTTC
V gene: TRBV29-1
clone size: -
J gene: TRBJ2-1
D gene: -

CDR3 protein: CASSLGLAGNTGELFF
CDR3 DNA: TGTGCCAGCAGCTTGGGACTAGCGGGGAACACCGGGGAGCTGTTTTTT
V gene: TRBV5-4
clone size: -
J gene: TRBJ2-2
D gene: TRBD2

CDR3 protein: CASRPFAGREDTQYF
CDR3 DNA: TGTGCCAGCAGGCCGTTTGCGGGGAGGGAGGATACGCAGTATTTT
V gene: TRBV7-8
clone size: -
J gene: TRBJ2-3
D gene: TRBD2

CDR3 protein: CASSHPRGSTYEQYF
CDR3 DNA: TGTGCCAGCAGTCATCCGAGGGGGTCCACCTACGAGCAGTACTTC
V gene: TRBV27
clone size: -
J gene: TRBJ2-7
D gene: -

CDR3 protein: CASSRTISNQPQHF
CDR3 DNA: TGTGCCAGCAGTAGGACAATTAGCAATCAGCCCCAGCATTTT
V gene: TRBV6-1
clone size: -
J gene: TRBJ1-5
D gene: -

CDR3 protein: CASSFGGNYGYTF
CDR3 DNA: TGTGCCAGCAGTTTCGGCGGTAACTATGGCTACACCTTC
V gene: TRBV27
clone size: -
J gene: TRBJ1-2
D gene: -

CDR3 protein: CASSLGDRPTDTQYF
CDR3 DNA: TGTGCCAGCAGCTTGGGGGACAGGCCCACAGATACGCAGTATTTT
V gene: TRBV7-9
clone size: -
J gene: TRBJ2-3
D gene: TRBD1

CDR3 protein: CASSLAKLTRGDNEQFF
CDR3 DNA: TGCGCCAGCAGCTTGGCGAAGCTGACTAGAGGGGACAATGAGCAGTTCTTC
V gene: TRBV5-1
clone size: once
J gene: TRBJ2-1
D gene: -

CDR3 protein: CATSRAREKLFF
CDR3 DNA: TGTGCCACCAGCAGAGCGAGGGAAAAACTGTTTTTT
V gene: TRBV15
clone size: -
J gene: TRBJ1-4
D gene: -

CDR3 protein: CASSLGVQVAGELFF
CDR3 DNA: TGTGCCAGCAGCTTGGGGGTACAGGTAGCCGGGGAGCTGTTTTTT
V gene: TRBV5-4
clone size: once
J gene: TRBJ2-2
D gene: -

CDR3 protein: CASSLAHYEQYF
CDR3 DNA: TGTGCCAGCAGCTTGGCCCACTACGAGCAGTACTTC
V gene: TRBV5-4
clone size: -
J gene: TRBJ2-7
D gene: -

CDR3 protein: CAWSTGFYGYTF
CDR3 DNA: TGTGCCTGGAGTACAGGGTTCTACGGCTACACCTTC
V gene: TRBV30
clone size: once
J gene: TRBJ1-2
D gene: -

CDR3 protein: CASSPPSLAKNIQYF
CDR3 DNA: TGTGCCAGCTCACCACCATCTCTAGCCAAAAACATTCAGTACTTC
V gene: TRBV18
clone size: once
J gene: TRBJ2-4
D gene: -

CDR3 protein: CASSQRTGAANEKLFF
CDR3 DNA: TGCGCCAGCAGCCAACGGACAGGCGCGGCTAATGAAAAACTGTTTTTT
V gene: TRBV5-1
clone size: -
J gene: TRBJ1-4
D gene: TRBD1

CDR3 protein: CASSSGTGAYGYTF
CDR3 DNA: TGTGCCAGCAGCTCCGGGACAGGGGCCTATGGCTACACCTTC
V gene: TRBV7-8
clone size: -
J gene: TRBJ1-2
D gene: TRBD1

CDR3 protein: CAWSVRSGLFTGEGTEAFF
CDR3 DNA: TGTGCCTGGAGTGTCCGGTCGGGTCTTTTCACAGGGGAAGGCACTGAAGCTTTCTTT
V gene: TRBV30
clone size: -
J gene: TRBJ1-1
D gene: TRBD1

CDR3 protein: CASSPGLANTDTQYF
CDR3 DNA: TGTGCCAGCAGCCCGGGACTGGCTAACACAGATACGCAGTATTTT
V gene: TRBV7-3
clone size: -
J gene: TRBJ2-3
D gene: -

CDR3 protein: CASSESTGHSYEQYF
CDR3 DNA: TGCGCCAGCAGTGAGTCGACAGGTCACTCCTACGAGCAGTACTTC
V gene: TRBV10-1
clone size: -
J gene: TRBJ2-7
D gene: -

CDR3 protein: CASSLRQLGTEAFF
CDR3 DNA: TGCGCCAGCAGCTTGAGACAGCTCGGGACTGAAGCTTTCTTT
V gene: TRBV5-1
clone size: -
J gene: TRBJ1-1
D gene: -

CDR3 protein: CASSFPGNTIYF
CDR3 DNA: TGTGCCAGCAGCTTTCCGGGAAACACCATATATTTT
V gene: TRBV11-3
clone size: -
J gene: TRBJ1-3
D gene: -

CDR3 protein: CASSLGLVADTQYF
CDR3 DNA: TGTGCCAGCAGCTTGGGACTAGTCGCAGATACGCAGTATTTT
V gene: TRBV5-4
clone size: few
J gene: TRBJ2-3
D gene: -

CDR3 protein: CASSLGWRGGENIQYF
CDR3 DNA: TGCGCCAGCAGCTTGGGATGGAGGGGGGGGGAAAACATTCAGTACTTC
V gene: TRBV5-1
clone size: -
J gene: TRBJ2-4
D gene: -

CDR3 protein: CASSSGATWNEQFF
CDR3 DNA: TGTGCCAGCAGTAGCGGGGCCACCTGGAATGAGCAGTTCTTC
V gene: TRBV27
clone size: few
J gene: TRBJ2-1
D gene: TRBD2

CDR3 protein: CASNWQGALDTQYF
CDR3 DNA: TGCGCCAGCAACTGGCAGGGGGCTTTAGATACGCAGTATTTT
V gene: TRBV5-1
clone size: -
J gene: TRBJ2-3
D gene: TRBD1

CDR3 protein: CASRPGTSGTRYEQYF
CDR3 DNA: TGCGCCAGCAGACCCGGGACTAGCGGGACCCGCTACGAGCAGTACTTC
V gene: TRBV10-1
clone size: -
J gene: TRBJ2-7
D gene: TRBD2

CDR3 protein: CASSFGEGPYEQYF
CDR3 DNA: TGTGCCAGCAGTTTCGGGGAGGGGCCCTACGAGCAGTACTTC
V gene: TRBV28
clone size: -
J gene: TRBJ2-7
D gene: TRBD2

CDR3 protein: CASSYSGGPGNTIYF
CDR3 DNA: TGTGCCAGCAGTTACTCTGGAGGTCCAGGAAACACCATATATTTT
V gene: TRBV6-5
clone size: -
J gene: TRBJ1-3
D gene: -

CDR3 protein: CASSLHSGETQYF
CDR3 DNA: TGCGCCAGCAGCCTCCATTCCGGAGAGACCCAGTACTTC
V gene: TRBV5-1
clone size: -
J gene: TRBJ2-5
D gene: -